This T cell receptor beta chain was found in a study of blood T cell repertoires in COVID-19. Produced via immunoSEQ multiplex PCR; TCRdb's table is partial and in-frame only. The sample includes about 210,000 clones, about 87% seen only once; the top ten take 10%. Germline CDR1 reads SNHLY; CDR2 reads FYNNEI. CDR3 length equals 14 residues. Trimming removed 4 bases from V and 0 bases from J, with 9 bases in between. This chain links TRBV2 with TRBJ1-1; no reliable D call. The sequence was collected from a man aged 18 to 30 with acute COVID-19. The sample taken for sequencing was PBMCs or T cells enriched from blood (not recorded which). The CDR3 here is CASSGGSMNTEAFF. The CDR3, as DNA: TGTGCCAGCAGTGGTGGCTCCATGAACACTGAAGCTTTCTTT.